These 12 T cell receptor beta chains share one sample of origin, sequenced in a study of T cell repertoires in cytomegalovirus infection. TCRdb independently ran MiXCR on the reads; one entry per CDR3 protein. The sample yields under 850,000 distinct CDR3 sequences, less than 40% seen once. Sequenced material: PBMCs. The source of these receptors is a human donor in good health (CMV status not recorded). Some clones in this sample may be carry-over from other donors' samples.

Only one count was recorded for this clonotype. At one of its ends the junction is not consistent with the germline gene, which may arise from a read error. The rearrangement joins TRBV29-1 to TRBJ1-1, with 7 bases matching TRBD1. CDR3 size: 13 residues. Germline V gene lookup returns CDR1 SQVTM and CDR2 ANQGSEA. The CDR3 reads CSGTGTVNSEAFF. CDR3 in DNA: TGCAGCGGAACCGGGACAGTGAACTCTGAAGCTTTCTTT. The full variable domain, its missing parts supplied by reference TRBV29-1 and TRBJ1-1, is SAVISQKPSRDICQRGTSLTIQCQVDSQVTMMFWYRQQPGQSLTLIATANQGSEATYESGFVIDKFPISRPNLTFSTLTVSNMSPEDSSIYLCSGTGTVNSEAFFGQGTRLTVV.

This chain uses TRBV7-6 with TRBJ1-1; D is perhaps TRBD1 (6 bases). The CDR3 has 15 residues. Germline lookup yields CDR1 SGHVS and CDR2 FNYEAQ. Trimming removed 5 bases from V and 8 bases from J, with 21 bases in between. The CDR3 DNA follows: TGTGCCAGCAGCCTTCGGTCGGACAGCCTGCAGGAAGCTTTCTTT. Translated: CASSLRSDSLQEAFF.

As for this clonotype: A junction end diverges from the germline sequence, so it may reflect a read error. V and J are TRBV7-2 and TRBJ1-3; 8 bases map to TRBD1. Germline V gene sequence: CDR1 SGHTA, CDR2 FQGNSA. The length of the CDR3 is 15 residues. The CDR3 sequence: CSSSYRTGRENTIYF. In DNA form, the CDR3 reads TGTTCCAGCAGCTACCGGACAGGGCGGGAGAACACCATATATTTT.

The chain joins TRBV5-1 to TRBJ2-6, with no clear D. The V and J ends lost 7 bases and 0 bases respectively, with 8 bases between them. The CDR3 is made up of 14 amino acids. CDR1 is SGHRS and CDR2 is YFSETQ in the germline V gene. The CDR3 loop is CASRQLSGANVLTF. Written as DNA, the CDR3 is TGCGCCAGCCGTCAGCTCTCTGGGGCCAACGTCCTGACTTTC.

This clonotype was recorded a few times. The genes are TRBV6-1 and TRBJ2-5, with 7 bases identical to TRBD1. Germline loops: CDR1 MNHNS, CDR2 SASEGT. This CDR3 comprises 13 residues. V shed 5 bases and J 3 bases; nucleotides not matched to a gene: 3. The CDR3 nucleotides read TGTGCCAGCAGTACCGACAGGGAAGAGACCCAGTACTTC. Its protein is CASSTDREETQYF.

This clonotype was observed a handful of times. The rearrangement links TRBV7-3 to TRBJ1-1, with TRBD1 matching 8 bases. Germline V gene sequence: CDR1 SGHTA, CDR2 FQGTGA. The V segment lost 2 bases and the J segment 1 base; nucleotides outside the gene matches: 6. This CDR3 spans 16 amino acids. The CDR3 DNA is TGTGCCAGCAGCTTACTGCCAGGGGGCAGGAACACTGAAGCTTTCTTT. It codes for CASSLLPGGRNTEAFF.

The chain links TRBV19 to TRBJ1-5; D possibly corresponds to TRBD1 (5 bases). V lost 2 bases, J lost 6 bases, and 11 bases lay in between. CDR3 length: 14 amino acids. Germline V gene sequence: CDR1 LNHDA, CDR2 SQIVND (reference sequence). CDR3 nucleotides: TGTGCCAGTAGTATACTCGGGACGGGTCAGCCCCAGCATTTT. It translates to CASSILGTGQPQHF.

The chain joins TRBV28 to TRBJ1-2; D is unclear. Germline V gene data show CDR1 as MDHEN and CDR2 as SYDVKM. Deletions cut 3 bases from V and 5 bases from J, with 13 bases between. The CDR3 has 14 residues. The CDR3 coding sequence is TGTGCCAGCAGTTTCTTTGGAAAGGGTTATGGCTACACCTTC. Translated, it gives CASSFFGKGYGYTF.

Notes on this clonotype: One junction end disagrees with the germline gene, perhaps due to a read error. The rearrangement uses TRBV7-2 and TRBJ1-3; D is unresolved. Germline V gene lookup returns CDR1 SGHTA and CDR2 FQGNSA. The CDR3 is made up of 17 amino acids. CDR3: CASILPLRFSEVNTIYF. CDR3 nucleotide sequence: TGTGCCAGCATCTTACCCCTAAGGTTCTCGGAAGTAAACACCATATATTTT.

Of note for this clonotype: No conserved phenylalanine or tryptophan is present at the end of the CDR3, so a read error is the likely explanation. The chain joins TRBV7-8 to TRBJ2-5, with 9 bases matching TRBD2. V gave up 5 bases and J gave up 3 bases; unmatched junction bases: 10. Germline assignment: CDR1 SGHVS and CDR2 FQNEAQ. The CDR3 spans 16 residues. This CDR3 reads CASSPRLADTKETQYY. For the CDR3, the DNA is TGTGCCAGCAGCCCCCGACTAGCGGACACTAAAGAGACCCAGTACTAC.

The rearrangement links TRBV19 to TRBJ2-3; D possibly matches TRBD1 or TRBD2 (5 bases each). Germline CDR1 LNHDA, CDR2 SQIVND (reference sequence). Trimming pared 7 bases from V and 3 bases from J, leaving 23 bases between. The CDR3 is made up of 17 amino acids. CDR3 sequence reads: CASTPLGPLGRTDTQYF. CDR3 DNA: TGTGCCAGTACCCCATTGGGACCCCTGGGACGAACAGATACGCAGTATTTT.

This chain connects TRBV20-1 to TRBJ2-7, with TRBD1 matching 9 bases. After removal of 1 base from V and 2 bases from J, the junction contained 9 bases not matched to a gene. Germline V gives CDR1 DFQATT, CDR2 SNEGSKA (reference sequence). The CDR3 consists of 16 residues. The DNA of the CDR3 is TGCAGTGCTAGAGCCCCGGACAGGGGATATACCTACGAGCAGTACTTC. Its translation is CSARAPDRGYTYEQYF.